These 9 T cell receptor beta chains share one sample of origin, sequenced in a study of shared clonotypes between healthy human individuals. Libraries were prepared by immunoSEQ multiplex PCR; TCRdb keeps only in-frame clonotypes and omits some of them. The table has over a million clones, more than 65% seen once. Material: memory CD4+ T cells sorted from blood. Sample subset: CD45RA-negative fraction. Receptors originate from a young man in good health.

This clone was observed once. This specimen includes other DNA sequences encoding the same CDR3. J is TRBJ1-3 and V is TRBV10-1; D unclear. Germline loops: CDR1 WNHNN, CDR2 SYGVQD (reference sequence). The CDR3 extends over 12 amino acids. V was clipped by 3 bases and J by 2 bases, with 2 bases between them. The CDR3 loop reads CASSDPGNTIYF. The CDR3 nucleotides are TGCGCCAGCAGTGATCCTGGAAACACCATATATTTT.

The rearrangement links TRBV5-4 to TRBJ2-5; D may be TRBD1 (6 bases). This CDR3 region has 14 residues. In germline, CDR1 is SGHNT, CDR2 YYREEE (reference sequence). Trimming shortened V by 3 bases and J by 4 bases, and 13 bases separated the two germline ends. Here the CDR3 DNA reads TGTGCCAGCAGCTCTCCTCGAGGGGGAGAGACCCAGTACTTC. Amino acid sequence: CASSSPRGGETQYF.

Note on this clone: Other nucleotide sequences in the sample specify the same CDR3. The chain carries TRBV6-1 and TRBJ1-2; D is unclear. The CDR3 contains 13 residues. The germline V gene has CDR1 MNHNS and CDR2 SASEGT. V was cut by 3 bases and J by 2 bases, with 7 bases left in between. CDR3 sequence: CASSDAGNYGYTF. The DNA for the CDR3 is TGTGCCAGCAGTGACGCGGGGAACTATGGCTACACCTTC.

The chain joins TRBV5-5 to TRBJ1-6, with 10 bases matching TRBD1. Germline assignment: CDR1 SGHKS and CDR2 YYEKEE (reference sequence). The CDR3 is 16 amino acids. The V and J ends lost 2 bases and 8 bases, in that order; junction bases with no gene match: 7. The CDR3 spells CASSFFPGTGDSPLHF. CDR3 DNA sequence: TGTGCCAGCAGCTTCTTTCCAGGGACAGGGGATTCACCCCTCCACTTT.

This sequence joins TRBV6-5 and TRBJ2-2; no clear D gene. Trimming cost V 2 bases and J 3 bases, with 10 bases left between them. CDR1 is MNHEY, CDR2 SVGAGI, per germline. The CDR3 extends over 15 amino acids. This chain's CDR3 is CASSYGQAYTGELFF. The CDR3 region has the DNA TGTGCCAGCAGTTACGGGCAGGCATACACCGGGGAGCTGTTTTTT.

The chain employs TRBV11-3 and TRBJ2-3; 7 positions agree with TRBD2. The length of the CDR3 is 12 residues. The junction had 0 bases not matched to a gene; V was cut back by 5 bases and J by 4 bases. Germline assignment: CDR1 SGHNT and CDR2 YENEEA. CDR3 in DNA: TGTGCCAGCAGCCGGGGGGCAGATACGCAGTATTTT. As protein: CASSRGADTQYF.

DNA for the CDR3: TGTGCCAGCAGCACCCGGACAGGCCCAGATACGCAGTATTTT. It specifies CASSTRTGPDTQYF. The V call is TRBV7-2, the J call TRBJ2-3; 7 bases map to TRBD1. This CDR3 contains 14 residues. V shed 5 bases, J shed 4 bases, and the junction held 6 bases outside the gene matches. Germline CDR1 and CDR2: SGHTA and FQGNSA.

The CDR3 region is CASSLGPTGSEAFF. CDR3 DNA: TGCGCCAGCAGCTTAGGCCCGACGGGGTCTGAAGCTTTCTTT. The V call is TRBV5-1, the J call TRBJ1-1; D uncertain. This CDR3 has 14 amino acids. With 2 bases removed from V and 6 bases from J, the gap between germline ends came to 14 bases. CDR1 SGHRS and CDR2 YFSETQ come from the germline V gene.

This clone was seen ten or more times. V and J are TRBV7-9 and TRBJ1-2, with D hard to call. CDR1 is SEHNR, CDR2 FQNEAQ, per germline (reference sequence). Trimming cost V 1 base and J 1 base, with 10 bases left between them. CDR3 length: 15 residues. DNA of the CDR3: TGTGCCAGCAGCTTAGGACGGAATGGTAACTATGGCTACACCTTC. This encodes CASSLGRNGNYGYTF.